One and the same sample provided the 15 T cell receptor beta chains below, sequenced in a study of T cells in Graves' hyperthyroidism and ophthalmopathy. The CDR3 regions of TCR beta were amplified from RNA transcripts. The HTBI primer set drove a first-round RT-PCR of the TCR CDR3. TCRdb fed the multiplex PCR reads into MiXCR, producing one record per CDR3 protein. This sample yields hundreds of thousands of distinct CDR3 sequences, of which 16% are seen a single time; more than 15% belongs to the top ten. The sequencing input was blood. The source is a woman between 18 and 29 years old with Graves' hyperthyroidism.

There are a few counts of this clonotype. V usage is TRBV5-1 and J usage is TRBJ2-7; 14 nucleotides agree with TRBD2. The germline V gene has CDR1 SGHRS and CDR2 YFSETQ. V lost 0 bases to trimming and J lost 5 bases; unmatched junction nucleotides: 7. The CDR3 extends over 17 amino acids. The CDR3 spells CASSLEPGLAGVNEQYF. The CDR3 DNA is TGCGCCAGCAGCTTGGAGCCGGGACTAGCGGGGGTTAACGAGCAGTACTTC.

In its sample, this clonotype was seen a few times. The chain uses TRBV6-1 and TRBJ2-1, with no clear D. With 6 bases removed from V and 9 bases from J, the gap between germline ends came to 12 bases. The germline V gene has CDR1 MNHNS and CDR2 SASEGT. This CDR3 is built from 12 residues. The CDR3, as DNA: TGTGCCAGCAGCGACGGCTTGGGTGAGCAGTTCTTC. It codes for CASSDGLGEQFF.

This clonotype occurred many times. The V and J genes are TRBV6-2 or TRBV6-3 and TRBJ1-4, with 8 nucleotides matching TRBD1. Germline values: CDR1 MNHEY, CDR2 SVGEGT. V was clipped by 4 bases and J by 6 bases; unmatched bases: 7. The CDR3 extends over 15 amino acids. The CDR3 reads CASSSPGQAHEKLFF. CDR3 nucleotide sequence: TGTGCCAGCAGTTCACCGGGACAGGCGCATGAAAAACTGTTTTTT.

This clonotype was recorded at least ten times. The gene calls are TRBV6-1 and TRBJ1-3; 8 positions match TRBD1. Trimming removed 5 bases from V and 0 bases from J; junction bases left unmatched: 9. CDR3 size: 17 residues. CDR1 and CDR2 from the germline V gene are MNHNS and SASEGT. The CDR3 sequence is CASSFGTGWSSGNTIYF. The CDR3, as DNA: TGTGCCAGCAGTTTCGGGACAGGATGGAGCTCTGGAAACACCATATATTTT.

CDR3 DNA: TGTGCCAGCAGCTCCCCGTGGCAAGAGACCCAGTACTTC. It specifies CASSSPWQETQYF. The chain has TRBV11-1 and TRBJ2-5; D is unresolved. The germline gives CDR1 SGHAT, CDR2 FQDESV (reference sequence). There are 13 residues in the CDR3. V lost 4 bases, J lost 2 bases, and 8 bases lay in between. Filled out from reference TRBV11-1 and TRBJ2-5, the complete variable domain reads EAEVAQSPRYKITEKSQAVAFWCDPISGHATLYWYRQILGQGPELLVQFQDESVVDDSQLPKDRFSAERLKGVDSTLKIQPAELGDSAMYLCASSSPWQETQYFGPGTRLLVL.

This clonotype turned up a few times. V is TRBV10-3 and J is TRBJ1-3; no firm D call. Germline CDR1 and CDR2: ENHRY and SYGVKD. Between the trimmed V and J ends, which lost 2 bases and 3 bases, there was a span of 14 bases. The CDR3 consists of 16 residues. In DNA form, the CDR3 reads TGTGCCATCAGTGAGCTGTCCGCCAAAGGTGGAAACACCATATATTTT. This gives the protein CAISELSAKGGNTIYF.

This clonotype was seen repeatedly, ten times or more. The CDR3 DNA is TGCGCCAGCAGAGCAGCTAGCGGGTCCTACGAGCAGTACTTC. This encodes CASRAASGSYEQYF. The J gene is TRBJ2-7, the V gene TRBV5-1, with 8 bases fitting TRBD2. The CDR3 runs to 14 residues. Germline-derived CDR1 and CDR2 are SGHRS and YFSETQ. Germline trimming cut 5 bases from V and 1 base from J; bases unmatched to any gene: 5.

The table lists this clonotype with many counts. The CDR3 reads CASSLGSGEQFF. The CDR3 region has the DNA TGTGCCAGCAGCTTAGGCTCCGGTGAGCAGTTCTTC. The chain recombines TRBV13 with TRBJ2-1; D remains ambiguous. The germline CDR1 and CDR2 sequences are PRHDT and FYEKMQ (reference sequence). There are 12 residues in the CDR3. The V gene lost 0 bases and the J gene lost 9 bases, with 6 bases spanning the gap.

This clonotype was observed many times. V is TRBV3-1 and J is TRBJ1-1; 7 bases match TRBD1. The length of the CDR3 is 14 residues. J lost 2 bases, V lost 3 bases, and 3 bases had no gene match. Germline V gene data show CDR1 as LGHDT and CDR2 as YNNKEL (reference sequence). The CDR3 spells CASSHRQGNTEAFF. CDR3 bases: TGTGCCAGCAGCCACAGACAGGGAAACACTGAAGCTTTCTTT.

This clonotype occurred many times. V usage is TRBV18 and J usage is TRBJ2-1; D is undetermined. The V and J ends lost 0 bases and 7 bases respectively, with 13 bases between them. CDR3 size: 15 residues. CDR1 and CDR2 (germline): KGHSH, LQKENI. In DNA form, the CDR3 reads TGTGCCAGCTCACCACCGTCTAGGTCTAGTAATGAGCAGTTCTTC. This encodes CASSPPSRSSNEQFF.

This chain connects TRBV7-2 to TRBJ2-7; no reliable D call. Germline lookup yields CDR1 SGHTA and CDR2 FQGNSA. Trimming took 3 bases from V and 0 from J, leaving 12 bases between them. This CDR3 is 15 amino acids long. The CDR3 nucleotides are TGTGCCAGCAGCTTTGCTCCCAAAAGCTCCTACGAGCAGTACTTC. Protein: CASSFAPKSSYEQYF.

In this sample, this clonotype turned up many times. This chain uses TRBV6-5 with TRBJ2-7; TRBD2 agrees at 11 bases. J was trimmed by 6 bases and V by 2 bases; bases with no gene match: 6. The length of the CDR3 is 15 residues. Germline V CDR1 and CDR2: MNHEY, SVGAGI. CDR3 loop: CASSYQTSGRSEQYF. The CDR3, as DNA: TGTGCCAGCAGTTACCAAACTAGCGGGAGAAGCGAGCAGTACTTC.

This rearrangement joins TRBV6-5 to TRBJ2-5; D is possibly TRBD1 (6 bases). The V end lost 2 bases, the J end lost 2 bases, and 12 bases lay between the germline ends. Germline CDR1 is MNHEY and CDR2 is SVGAGI. This CDR3 has 15 amino acids. The CDR3, as DNA: TGTGCCAGCAGTTACATCAGGGGCTTGCAAGAGACCCAGTACTTC. Protein product: CASSYIRGLQETQYF.

The chain uses TRBV9 and TRBJ1-4, with D uncertain. The V and J ends lost 0 bases and 7 bases respectively, with 13 bases between them. The CDR3 is 15 residues long. Germline CDR1 and CDR2: SGDLS and YYNGEE. This chain's CDR3 is CASSVAPSGSEKLFF. In DNA, the CDR3 is TGTGCCAGCAGCGTAGCCCCTAGCGGCAGTGAAAAACTGTTTTTT.

In the case of this clonotype: A much larger clone differs from this one at a single base, so this may be a read error. The chain links TRBV20-1 to TRBJ2-7, with D tentatively TRBD1 or TRBD2 (5 bases each). Germline-derived CDR1 and CDR2 are DFQATT and SNEGSKA (reference sequence). The CDR3 is 13 amino acids. The CDR3 DNA reads TGCAGTGCTAGCGGGCTAGAAGGGGACGAGCTGTACTTC. Amino acids: CSASGLEGDELYF.